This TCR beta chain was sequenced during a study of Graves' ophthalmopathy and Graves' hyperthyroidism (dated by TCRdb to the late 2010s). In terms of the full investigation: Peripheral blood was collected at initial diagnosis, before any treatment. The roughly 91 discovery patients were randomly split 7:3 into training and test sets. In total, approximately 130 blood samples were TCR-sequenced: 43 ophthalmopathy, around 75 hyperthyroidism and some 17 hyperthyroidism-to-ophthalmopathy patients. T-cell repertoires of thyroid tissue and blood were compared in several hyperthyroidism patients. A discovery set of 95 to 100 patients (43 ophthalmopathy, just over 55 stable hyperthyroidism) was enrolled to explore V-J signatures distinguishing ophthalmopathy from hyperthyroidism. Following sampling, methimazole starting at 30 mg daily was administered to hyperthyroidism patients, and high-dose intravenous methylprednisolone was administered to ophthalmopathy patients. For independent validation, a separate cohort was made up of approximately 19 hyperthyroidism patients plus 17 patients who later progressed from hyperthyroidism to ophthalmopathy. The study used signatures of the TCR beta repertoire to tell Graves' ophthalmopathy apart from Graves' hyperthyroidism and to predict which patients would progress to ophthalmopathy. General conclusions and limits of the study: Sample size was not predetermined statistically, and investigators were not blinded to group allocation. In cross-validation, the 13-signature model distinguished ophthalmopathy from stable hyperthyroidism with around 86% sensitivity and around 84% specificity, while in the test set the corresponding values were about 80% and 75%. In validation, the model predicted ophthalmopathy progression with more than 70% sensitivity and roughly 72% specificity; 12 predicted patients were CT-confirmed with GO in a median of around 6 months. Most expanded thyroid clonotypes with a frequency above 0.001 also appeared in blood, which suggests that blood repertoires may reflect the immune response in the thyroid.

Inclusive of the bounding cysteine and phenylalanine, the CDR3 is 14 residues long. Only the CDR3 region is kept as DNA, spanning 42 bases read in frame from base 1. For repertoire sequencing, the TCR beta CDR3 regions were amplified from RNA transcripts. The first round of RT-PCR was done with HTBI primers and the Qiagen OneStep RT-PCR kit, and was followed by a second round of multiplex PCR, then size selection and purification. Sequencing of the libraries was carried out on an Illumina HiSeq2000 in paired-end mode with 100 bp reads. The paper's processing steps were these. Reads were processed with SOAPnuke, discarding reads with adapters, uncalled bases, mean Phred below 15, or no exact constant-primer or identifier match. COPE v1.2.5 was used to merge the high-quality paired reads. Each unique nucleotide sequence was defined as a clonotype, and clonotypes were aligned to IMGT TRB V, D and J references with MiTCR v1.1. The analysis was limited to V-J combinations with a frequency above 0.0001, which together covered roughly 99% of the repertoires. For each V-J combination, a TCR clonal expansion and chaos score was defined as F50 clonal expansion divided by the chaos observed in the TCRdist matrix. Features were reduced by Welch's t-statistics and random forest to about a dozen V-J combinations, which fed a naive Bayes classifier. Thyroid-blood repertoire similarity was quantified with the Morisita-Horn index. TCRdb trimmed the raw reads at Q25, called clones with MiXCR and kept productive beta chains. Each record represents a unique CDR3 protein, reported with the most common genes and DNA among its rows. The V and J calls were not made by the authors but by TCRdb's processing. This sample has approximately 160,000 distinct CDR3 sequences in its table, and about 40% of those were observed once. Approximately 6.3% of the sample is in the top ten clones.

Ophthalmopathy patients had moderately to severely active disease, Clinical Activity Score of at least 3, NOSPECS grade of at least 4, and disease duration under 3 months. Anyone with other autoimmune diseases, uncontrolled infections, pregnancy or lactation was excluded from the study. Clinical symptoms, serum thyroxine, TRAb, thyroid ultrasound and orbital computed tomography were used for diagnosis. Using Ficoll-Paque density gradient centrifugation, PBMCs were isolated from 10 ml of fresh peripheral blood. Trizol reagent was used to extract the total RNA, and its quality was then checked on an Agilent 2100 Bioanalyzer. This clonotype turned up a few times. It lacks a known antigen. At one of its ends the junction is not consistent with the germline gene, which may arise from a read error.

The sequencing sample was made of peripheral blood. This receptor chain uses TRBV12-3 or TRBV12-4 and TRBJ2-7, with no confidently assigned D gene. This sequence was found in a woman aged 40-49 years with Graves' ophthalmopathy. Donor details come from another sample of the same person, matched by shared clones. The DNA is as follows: TGTGCTAGCAGTTTTACCGCAAGCTCCTACGAGCAGTACTTC. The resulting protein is CASSFTASSYEQYF.